This TCR beta chain was identified in a study of shared clonotypes between healthy human individuals. Clones were sequenced by immunoSEQ multiplex PCR, and TCRdb holds only the in-frame ones, with some missing. The sample carries roughly 700,000 clones, less than 85% recorded once. After removal of 5 bases from V and 7 bases from J, the junction contained 4 bases not matched to a gene. Germline loops: CDR1 ENHRY, CDR2 SYGVKD. This CDR3 is 13 amino acids long. The V gene is TRBV10-3, the J gene TRBJ2-1; 8 nucleotides align to TRBD2. The TCR was taken from a woman in her 30s in good health. The sequenced sample was memory CD4+ T cells sorted from blood. As to subset: CD45RA-negative fraction. This CDR3 is CAISPSGPNEQFF. The CDR3 DNA follows: TGTGCCATCAGTCCTAGCGGGCCTAATGAGCAGTTCTTC.